The TCR beta chain under discussion was sequenced for a study of blood T cell repertoires in COVID-19. Study background: Samples taken during acute and convalescent COVID-19 were collected in the United States, Italy and Spain. T cells, B-cell-depleted T cells, or PBMCs supplied cDNA or gDNA.

Which cohort a participant joined came from the clinical history participants gave. As handled by the study authors: Amplification of reference gene primers was used by the study to estimate nucleated cell counts. TCRdb's table, derived via immunoSEQ multiplex PCR, lists solely in-frame clones and lacks some. V and J calls and clone size follow that table, whereas D and trimming were derived from the DNA. Among some 230,000 clones listed, approximately 80% were seen once. The receptor was isolated from a man between 40 and 49 years old who had recovered from COVID-19. What was sequenced was PBMCs or T cells enriched from blood (not recorded which).

The CDR3 spells CAWRQIGQGNYGYTF. In DNA form, the CDR3 reads TGTGCCTGGAGGCAAATTGGGCAGGGTAACTATGGCTACACCTTC. J is TRBJ1-2 and V is TRBV30, with D perhaps TRBD1 (5 bases). Looked up from germline, CDR1 is GTSNPN and CDR2 is SVGIG (reference sequence). The CDR3 totals 15 residues. Trimming took 3 bases from V and 1 from J, leaving 15 bases between them.